This T cell receptor beta chain was identified in a study of cytomegalovirus exposure and HLA in healthy donors. Use of 60 Vbeta and 13 Jbeta primers characterized the PCR. Sequenced by immunoSEQ multiplex PCR; TCRdb stores in-frame clones only, minus some. The sample lists 150,000 or so clones, 73% occurring once. Germline assignment: CDR1 MNHEY and CDR2 SVGAGI. The CDR3 is 14 residues long. Trimming left V 10 bases short and J 7 bases short, with 22 bases between. The V gene is TRBV6-5, the J gene TRBJ1-2; D perhaps matches TRBD1 (6 bases). Source material: PBMCs. The clonotype originates from a woman aged 18-29 years in good health and CMV-seronegative. Written as DNA, the CDR3 is TGTGCCACCGAGGCCAGGGGAAAGTTTATTGGCTACACCTTC. Translation: CATEARGKFIGYTF.